The rows below give T cell receptor beta chains drawn from one sample of a study of T-cell memory formation after mild COVID-19. TCRdb passed the 5' RACE reads through MiXCR, listing each CDR3 protein once. The sample contains roughly 110,000 distinct CDR3 sequences, 9.5% to 15% of which appear only once. The sample was PBMCs or a T cell subset sorted from them (not recorded which). The receptor source for this set is an adult woman who had mild COVID-19 (a few samples of this study predate the infection). Cell type and time point are not known. The CDR3 runs from the conserved cysteine through the conserved F or W. Each record gives: CDR3 DNA, CDR3 protein, J gene, V gene, CDR3 length, clone size, D gene. The D gene is left open where the match is weak. The size of a clone is reported for some rows only, either as once, few or many, or as a class for expanded clones.

CDR3 DNA: TGCAGTGCTACCCCAGGACAGGGCGACATCACAGATACGCAGTATTTT
CDR3 protein: CSATPGQGDITDTQYF
J gene: TRBJ2-3
V gene: TRBV20-1
CDR3 length: 16
clone size: many
D gene: TRBD1

CDR3 DNA: TGCGCCAGCAGCTTGGTCCCGGGACAGGGGGGTCCTAACAATGAGCAGTTCTTC
CDR3 protein: CASSLVPGQGGPNNEQFF
J gene: TRBJ2-1
V gene: TRBV5-1
CDR3 length: 18
clone size: many
D gene: TRBD1

CDR3 DNA: TGTGCCAGCCTCCCCGGTCGGATGTACAATGAGCAGTTCTTC
CDR3 protein: CASLPGRMYNEQFF
J gene: TRBJ2-1
V gene: TRBV12-3/TRBV12-4
CDR3 length: 14
clone size: few
D gene: -

CDR3 DNA: TGCGCCAGCAGCTCGGGGACTAGCGGGAGTGCCTACAATGAGCAGTTCTTC
CDR3 protein: CASSSGTSGSAYNEQFF
J gene: TRBJ2-1
V gene: TRBV5-1
CDR3 length: 17
clone size: many
D gene: TRBD2

CDR3 DNA: TGCGCCAGCAGCACCCGGACAGTCAACTACGAGCAGTACTTC
CDR3 protein: CASSTRTVNYEQYF
J gene: TRBJ2-7
V gene: TRBV4-1
CDR3 length: 14
clone size: few
D gene: -

CDR3 DNA: TGTGCCAGCAGCCTAAGGGTTACCTACGAGCAGTACTTC
CDR3 protein: CASSLRVTYEQYF
J gene: TRBJ2-7
V gene: TRBV12-3/TRBV12-4
CDR3 length: 13
clone size: few
D gene: -

CDR3 DNA: TGTGCCAGCACGGGCCCGGGACTCCCGTCCGGGGAGCTGTTTTTT
CDR3 protein: CASTGPGLPSGELFF
J gene: TRBJ2-2
V gene: TRBV9
CDR3 length: 15
clone size: few
D gene: -

CDR3 DNA: TGTGCCACCAGTGATTTGCAAGAGACCCAGTACTTC
CDR3 protein: CATSDLQETQYF
J gene: TRBJ2-5
V gene: TRBV24-1
CDR3 length: 12
clone size: -
D gene: -

CDR3 DNA: TGTGCCAGCAGTCCACATTCTGGAGGGGCGGGCTACACCTTC
CDR3 protein: CASSPHSGGAGYTF
J gene: TRBJ1-2
V gene: TRBV12-3/TRBV12-4
CDR3 length: 14
clone size: -
D gene: -

CDR3 DNA: TGTGCCAGCAGCTTCAGGGGAGAGGAGACCCAGTACTTC
CDR3 protein: CASSFRGEETQYF
J gene: TRBJ2-5
V gene: TRBV7-3
CDR3 length: 13
clone size: -
D gene: -

CDR3 DNA: TGCGCCAGCAGCCAAGATCAGAGACATATACTAGAGACCCAGTACTTC
CDR3 protein: CASSQDQRHILETQYF
J gene: TRBJ2-5
V gene: TRBV4-1
CDR3 length: 16
clone size: -
D gene: -

CDR3 DNA: TGTGCCAGCAGTTTGGGCGGGGTAGGGGATACGCAGTATTTT
CDR3 protein: CASSLGGVGDTQYF
J gene: TRBJ2-3
V gene: TRBV12-3/TRBV12-4
CDR3 length: 14
clone size: many
D gene: -

CDR3 DNA: TGTGCCAGCAGCTTCGACAATGAGCAGTTCTTC
CDR3 protein: CASSFDNEQFF
J gene: TRBJ2-1
V gene: TRBV5-6
CDR3 length: 11
clone size: -
D gene: -

CDR3 DNA: TGTGCCAGCACCCCCCCGGGATACGAGCAGTACTTC
CDR3 protein: CASTPPGYEQYF
J gene: TRBJ2-7
V gene: TRBV7-3
CDR3 length: 12
clone size: -
D gene: -

CDR3 DNA: TGTGCCAGCAGCTCCGGGTCCGGAGGGGAGACCCAGTACTTC
CDR3 protein: CASSSGSGGETQYF
J gene: TRBJ2-5
V gene: TRBV9
CDR3 length: 14
clone size: -
D gene: -

CDR3 DNA: TGTGCCACCAGTGACTCGGAACGGGACAGACTGATGAACACTGAAGCTTTCTTT
CDR3 protein: CATSDSERDRLMNTEAFF
J gene: TRBJ1-1
V gene: TRBV24-1
CDR3 length: 18
clone size: -
D gene: TRBD1

CDR3 DNA: TGTGCCAGCAGCTTTAACGGTTGGGAGCAGTACTTC
CDR3 protein: CASSFNGWEQYF
J gene: TRBJ2-7
V gene: TRBV7-2
CDR3 length: 12
clone size: -
D gene: -

CDR3 DNA: TGCAGCGGCGTCGTTTTTCAGGGGCCGACCCAGTACTTC
CDR3 protein: CSGVVFQGPTQYF
J gene: TRBJ2-5
V gene: TRBV29-1
CDR3 length: 13
clone size: few
D gene: -

CDR3 DNA: TGTGCCAGTAGTATGTTCTCAGGTTCCTACAATGAGCAGTTCTTC
CDR3 protein: CASSMFSGSYNEQFF
J gene: TRBJ2-1
V gene: TRBV19
CDR3 length: 15
clone size: -
D gene: -

CDR3 DNA: TGTGCCAGCAGTTACTCGTTCGGGGGACAAGAGACCCAGTACTTC
CDR3 protein: CASSYSFGGQETQYF
J gene: TRBJ2-5
V gene: TRBV6-5
CDR3 length: 15
clone size: few
D gene: -

CDR3 DNA: TGTGCCAGCAGCTTAGAAGTCGTGGAGGAGTTATACAATGAGCAGTTCTTC
CDR3 protein: CASSLEVVEELYNEQFF
J gene: TRBJ2-1
V gene: TRBV7-9
CDR3 length: 17
clone size: many
D gene: -

CDR3 DNA: TGTGCCAGCAGCCCCGGCAATCAGCCCCAGCATTTT
CDR3 protein: CASSPGNQPQHF
J gene: TRBJ1-5
V gene: TRBV12-3/TRBV12-4
CDR3 length: 12
clone size: few
D gene: -

CDR3 DNA: TGTGCCACCAGCAGCACCGGCGGGGGGGCCTGGAATGAGCAGTTCTTC
CDR3 protein: CATSSTGGGAWNEQFF
J gene: TRBJ2-1
V gene: TRBV15
CDR3 length: 16
clone size: -
D gene: TRBD2

CDR3 DNA: TGTGCCATCTTCGTAGCGGGTCTGGGGAATGAGCAGTTCTTC
CDR3 protein: CAIFVAGLGNEQFF
J gene: TRBJ2-1
V gene: TRBV12-3/TRBV12-4
CDR3 length: 14
clone size: -
D gene: TRBD2

CDR3 DNA: TGCGCCAGCAGCTTGCGAGATATGAACACTGAAGCTTTCTTT
CDR3 protein: CASSLRDMNTEAFF
J gene: TRBJ1-1
V gene: TRBV5-1
CDR3 length: 14
clone size: -
D gene: -

CDR3 DNA: TGTGCCAGCAGCTTAGTGGGGCGCGGATACACTGAAGCTTTCTTT
CDR3 protein: CASSLVGRGYTEAFF
J gene: TRBJ1-1
V gene: TRBV7-8
CDR3 length: 15
clone size: -
D gene: -

CDR3 DNA: TGTGCCAGCAGATCCCAAGGCAGCCCCCCACATGAGCAGTTCTTC
CDR3 protein: CASRSQGSPPHEQFF
J gene: TRBJ2-1
V gene: TRBV11-3
CDR3 length: 15
clone size: -
D gene: -

CDR3 DNA: TGCGCCAGCAGCGTACGGGGGAGTCGCAATGAGCAGTTCTTC
CDR3 protein: CASSVRGSRNEQFF
J gene: TRBJ2-1
V gene: TRBV5-1
CDR3 length: 14
clone size: -
D gene: -

CDR3 DNA: TGTGCCACCAGTGAGCTAGCGGATACAGATACGCAGTATTTT
CDR3 protein: CATSELADTDTQYF
J gene: TRBJ2-3
V gene: TRBV24-1
CDR3 length: 14
clone size: -
D gene: TRBD2

CDR3 DNA: TGCAGCGTTTCGGGGGAAGTGACCTACGAGCAGTACTTC
CDR3 protein: CSVSGEVTYEQYF
J gene: TRBJ2-7
V gene: TRBV29-1
CDR3 length: 13
clone size: few
D gene: -

CDR3 DNA: TGTGCCAGCAGCCAAGATTTGGCCGGGGAGCTGTTTTTT
CDR3 protein: CASSQDLAGELFF
J gene: TRBJ2-2
V gene: TRBV7-9
CDR3 length: 13
clone size: -
D gene: -

CDR3 DNA: TGCGCCAGCAGCCTTGCCGGGACGGACATCTACAATGAGCAGTTCTTC
CDR3 protein: CASSLAGTDIYNEQFF
J gene: TRBJ2-1
V gene: TRBV5-1
CDR3 length: 16
clone size: -
D gene: -

CDR3 DNA: TGTGCCAGCAGCTTGGCGACTAGCGGACCCACAGATACGCAGTATTTT
CDR3 protein: CASSLATSGPTDTQYF
J gene: TRBJ2-3
V gene: TRBV7-9
CDR3 length: 16
clone size: few
D gene: TRBD2

CDR3 DNA: TGCGCCAGCAGCCAAGAACCCACAGGGGTCTACGAGCAGTACTTC
CDR3 protein: CASSQEPTGVYEQYF
J gene: TRBJ2-7
V gene: TRBV4-3
CDR3 length: 15
clone size: few
D gene: TRBD1

CDR3 DNA: TGTGCCAGCATTGGGTTCGGGACAGACACAGATACGCAGTATTTT
CDR3 protein: CASIGFGTDTDTQYF
J gene: TRBJ2-3
V gene: TRBV7-9
CDR3 length: 15
clone size: few
D gene: TRBD1

CDR3 DNA: TGTGCCACCAGTGATCATGACAGGGGGAACTATGGCTACACCTTC
CDR3 protein: CATSDHDRGNYGYTF
J gene: TRBJ1-2
V gene: TRBV24-1
CDR3 length: 15
clone size: few
D gene: TRBD1

CDR3 DNA: TGTGCCAGTAGTACCCACAGGGCCACCTCCTACGAGCAGTACTTC
CDR3 protein: CASSTHRATSYEQYF
J gene: TRBJ2-7
V gene: TRBV19
CDR3 length: 15
clone size: -
D gene: -

CDR3 DNA: TGTGCCAGCAGCTTTACAGGGAACCCCTGGGAGCTGTTTTTT
CDR3 protein: CASSFTGNPWELFF
J gene: TRBJ2-2
V gene: TRBV7-9
CDR3 length: 14
clone size: few
D gene: -

CDR3 DNA: TGTGCCGCCGCGGACAGGGGCGTTGAGCAGTTCTTC
CDR3 protein: CAAADRGVEQFF
J gene: TRBJ2-1
V gene: TRBV30
CDR3 length: 12
clone size: -
D gene: TRBD1

CDR3 DNA: TGTGCCAGCGGTCCAAGGGGGATCTACAATGAGCAGTTCTTC
CDR3 protein: CASGPRGIYNEQFF
J gene: TRBJ2-1
V gene: TRBV2
CDR3 length: 14
clone size: many
D gene: -

CDR3 DNA: TGCAGTGCTAGAGACGGGGAAACCGGGGAGCTGTTTTTT
CDR3 protein: CSARDGETGELFF
J gene: TRBJ2-2
V gene: TRBV20-1
CDR3 length: 13
clone size: -
D gene: -

CDR3 DNA: TGTGCCAGCAGTGCCCCTCCGAGGTACGGGAACACTGAAGCTTTCTTT
CDR3 protein: CASSAPPRYGNTEAFF
J gene: TRBJ1-1
V gene: TRBV25-1
CDR3 length: 16
clone size: few
D gene: -

CDR3 DNA: TGCAGTGCTGGGACGGCCCAAGAGACCCAGTACTTC
CDR3 protein: CSAGTAQETQYF
J gene: TRBJ2-5
V gene: TRBV20-1
CDR3 length: 12
clone size: few
D gene: -

CDR3 DNA: TGTGCCAGCAGCTTATTGGGACAGATTAATGAGCAGTTCTTC
CDR3 protein: CASSLLGQINEQFF
J gene: TRBJ2-1
V gene: TRBV7-9
CDR3 length: 14
clone size: -
D gene: TRBD1

CDR3 DNA: TGTGCTAGTGGTTTAGGGACTAGCGGGAGCGATGGCACAGATACGCAGTATTTT
CDR3 protein: CASGLGTSGSDGTDTQYF
J gene: TRBJ2-3
V gene: TRBV12-5
CDR3 length: 18
clone size: -
D gene: TRBD2

CDR3 DNA: TGTGCCAGCAGCTTAAGGGCCCTTGAAGCTTTCTTT
CDR3 protein: CASSLRALEAFF
J gene: TRBJ1-1
V gene: TRBV11-2
CDR3 length: 12
clone size: -
D gene: -

CDR3 DNA: TGTGCCAGCAGCAAAGGTAGCAGCCAAGAGACCCAGTACTTC
CDR3 protein: CASSKGSSQETQYF
J gene: TRBJ2-5
V gene: TRBV21-1
CDR3 length: 14
clone size: few
D gene: -

CDR3 DNA: TGTGCCAGCAGTCTATCCTCGGCCGTAGGAAACACCATATATTTT
CDR3 protein: CASSLSSAVGNTIYF
J gene: TRBJ1-3
V gene: TRBV6-5
CDR3 length: 15
clone size: -
D gene: -

CDR3 DNA: TGCGCCAGCAGCCAAGTCCCACCGGGGGGCCCCTACGAGCAGTACTTC
CDR3 protein: CASSQVPPGGPYEQYF
J gene: TRBJ2-7
V gene: TRBV4-3
CDR3 length: 16
clone size: -
D gene: -

CDR3 DNA: TGTGCCAGCAGCCAAGTGGGAGGGACCTACGAGCAGTACTTC
CDR3 protein: CASSQVGGTYEQYF
J gene: TRBJ2-7
V gene: TRBV4-2
CDR3 length: 14
clone size: -
D gene: TRBD2